The clone carrying this TCR beta chain was counted only a few times. This entry belongs to a study of blood T cell repertoires in COVID-19. Study details: The study drew acute and convalescent COVID-19 samples from the United States, Italy and Spain.

Under the authors' procedure: From reference gene primer amplification, estimates of nucleated cell counts were derived. The data were produced by immunoSEQ multiplex PCR, yet TCRdb's version contains in-frame clones alone and is incomplete. That table gives V, J and clone size, and the DNA gave D and trimming. The sample has 130,000 or so clones, more than 70% seen once. V lost 0 bases to trimming and J lost 5 bases, with 14 bases between them. Per germline, CDR1 SGDLS and CDR2 YYNGEE. There are 15 residues in the CDR3. The specimen sequenced was peripheral blood. The clonotype comes from a man older than 75 with active or convalescent COVID-19. V usage is TRBV9 and J usage is TRBJ1-2; D call uncertain. The CDR3 sequence: CASSVVYRPPYGYTF. DNA of the CDR3: TGTGCCAGCAGCGTAGTATACAGACCACCTTATGGCTACACCTTC.